The 25 T cell receptor beta chains below were found in one sample sequenced in a study of CD8+ T cells in alopecia areata. Reverse transcribed after extraction, RNA yielded cDNA as the sequencing template. Assay used: immunoSEQ multiplex PCR; TCRdb lists only in-frame clones, some missing. In the table there are 90,000 to 120,000 clones, 84% of which are singletons. Treatment: oral pan-JAK inhibitor, 5-10 mg twice daily. The sample here was CD8+ T cells sorted from blood, taken at week 24, from a patient treated with tofacitinib. These receptor sequences come from a human donor with alopecia areata.

Comment on this clone: The sample carries other DNA sequences with the same CDR3. The chain combines TRBV4-3 with TRBJ1-1; D is uncertain. Trimming removed 1 base at V and 1 base at J, with 10 bases between. CDR1 and CDR2 (germline): LGHNA, YSLEER. This CDR3 has 15 amino acids. The DNA of the CDR3 is TGCGCCAGCAGCCAAGGAGGGTGGCGGAACACTGAAGCTTTCTTT. It specifies CASSQGGWRNTEAFF.

V is TRBV27 and J is TRBJ2-3; D tentatively reads TRBD1 or TRBD2 (5 bases each). Germline V gene data show CDR1 as MNHEY and CDR2 as SMNVEV (reference sequence). The CDR3 extends over 15 amino acids. V lost 5 bases, J lost 6 bases, and 18 bases lay in between. CDR3 sequence reads: CASSPTGAEPDTQYF. CDR3 in DNA: TGTGCCAGCAGTCCGACCGGGGCAGAGCCCGATACGCAGTATTTT.

The chain uses TRBV5-6 and TRBJ2-1; TRBD2 agrees at 11 bases. After removal of 1 base from V and 9 bases from J, the junction contained 6 bases not matched to a gene. CDR1 and CDR2 from the germline V gene are SGHDT and YYEEEE. The CDR3 is made up of 15 amino acids. The CDR3 DNA follows: TGTGCCAGCAGCTTGACGCCGACTAGCGGGGCTGAGCAGTTCTTC. Encoded protein: CASSLTPTSGAEQFF. Looking up the rest from reference TRBV5-6 and TRBJ2-1 gives the full variable domain: DAGVTQSPTHLIKTRGQQVTLRCSPKSGHDTVSWYQQALGQGPQFIFQYYEEEERQRGNFPDRFSGHQFPNYSSELNVNALLLGDSALYLCASSLTPTSGAEQFFGPGTRLTVL.

The chain recombines TRBV5-1 with TRBJ1-2, with 8 bases fitting TRBD1. The CDR3 contains 14 residues. Germline CDR1 is SGHRS and CDR2 is YFSETQ. V shed 2 bases, J shed 6 bases, and the junction held 6 bases outside the gene matches. The DNA of the CDR3 is TGCGCCAGCAGCTTACCAGGGGGCAGTAATGGCTACACCTTC. Residues: CASSLPGGSNGYTF.

The chain combines TRBV6-5 with TRBJ2-7; TRBD1 is a possible D gene (6 bases). The CDR3 spans 15 residues. Germline loops: CDR1 MNHEY, CDR2 SVGAGI. V lost 2 bases to trimming and J lost 3 bases, with 14 bases between them. This CDR3 reads CASSYGTGFFYEQYF. As DNA, the CDR3 is TGTGCCAGCAGTTACGGAACAGGGTTTTTCTACGAGCAGTACTTC.

The V and J genes are TRBV14 and TRBJ2-7; D possibly corresponds to TRBD1 (6 bases). The CDR3 is made up of 16 amino acids. The germline V and J ends were trimmed by 1 base and 7 bases, with 20 bases remaining between them. The germline gives CDR1 SGHDN, CDR2 FVKESK. CDR3 protein: CASSQATRGAQGEQYF. In nucleotides, the CDR3 is TGTGCCAGCAGCCAAGCCACAAGAGGGGCTCAGGGGGAGCAGTACTTC.

This sequence joins TRBV7-2 and TRBJ2-3; 8 nucleotides align to TRBD1. The junction had 6 bases not matched to a gene; V was cut back by 5 bases and J by 2 bases. Germline V gene data show CDR1 as SGHTA and CDR2 as FQGNSA. The CDR3 has 15 amino acids. CDR3 sequence: CASSPGTGDTDTQYF. In nucleotides, the CDR3 is TGTGCCAGCAGCCCCGGGACAGGAGACACAGATACGCAGTATTTT.

The chain joins TRBV7-2 to TRBJ2-1; the D is unclear. The V gene's germline CDR1 is SGHTA and CDR2 FQGNSA. The CDR3 is 14 amino acids. V was cut by 1 base and J by 5 bases, with 9 bases left in between. CDR3 sequence: CASSLVGGDNEQFF. The DNA for the CDR3 is TGTGCCAGCAGCTTAGTGGGCGGAGACAATGAGCAGTTCTTC.

V is TRBV5-1 and J is TRBJ2-3, with TRBD2 matching 15 bases. Germline-derived CDR1 and CDR2 are SGHRS and YFSETQ. J gave up 6 bases and V 4 bases, and 3 bases lay outside the gene matches. CDR3 length: 15 amino acids. Written as DNA, the CDR3 is TGCGCCAGCAGCACCGGGACTAGCGGGGGGGATACGCAGTATTTT. Encoded protein: CASSTGTSGGDTQYF.

This chain joins TRBV4-3 and TRBJ2-1, with 10 bases fitting TRBD1. With 1 base clipped from V and 4 bases from J, the junction kept 4 bases outside the gene matches. The CDR3 contains 16 residues. CDR1 and CDR2 (germline): LGHNA, YSLEER. The CDR3 protein is CASSQGWDRGYNEQFF. The CDR3 DNA reads TGCGCCAGCAGCCAAGGGTGGGACAGGGGATACAATGAGCAGTTCTTC.

The chain carries TRBV7-9 and TRBJ1-3; D uncertain. V lost 4 bases to trimming and J lost 1 base, with 11 bases between them. CDR1 and CDR2 from the germline V gene are SEHNR and FQNEAQ (reference sequence). CDR3 length: 15 amino acids. For the CDR3, the DNA is TGTGCCAGCAGCTCGCCGTTGGAATCTGGAAACACCATATATTTT. Translation: CASSSPLESGNTIYF.

This rearrangement joins TRBV7-6 to TRBJ2-7; D may be TRBD2 (5 bases). Deletions cut 5 bases from V and 4 bases from J, with 21 bases between. This CDR3 comprises 16 residues. The germline V gene encodes CDR1 SGHVS and CDR2 FNYEAQ. The CDR3 DNA is TGTGCCAGCAGCCCCGAGGTTGGTACGGGGATATACGAGCAGTACTTC. Protein product: CASSPEVGTGIYEQYF.

This chain joins TRBV18 and TRBJ2-7; 8 bases fit TRBD1. The trim removed 4 bases at V and 5 bases at J, leaving 4 bases unmatched. The CDR3 runs 13 residues. Germline V lookup: CDR1 KGHSH, CDR2 LQKENI. CDR3 coding DNA: TGTGCCAGCTCACTTTCGACAGGGGACGAGCAGTACTTC. It codes for CASSLSTGDEQYF.

The chain carries TRBV6-1 and TRBJ2-7, with unresolved D. Trimming left V 2 bases short and J 0 bases short, with 8 bases between. This CDR3 has 14 amino acids. Germline-derived CDR1 and CDR2 are MNHNS and SASEGT. The CDR3 nucleotides are TGTGCCAGCAGTGAAACGGAAAGCTCCTACGAGCAGTACTTC. Protein sequence: CASSETESSYEQYF.

The rearrangement joins TRBV19 to TRBJ2-7, with D possibly called TRBD1 or TRBD2 (5 bases each). Germline loops: CDR1 LNHDA, CDR2 SQIVND (reference sequence). The V end was cut by 1 base, the J end by 2 bases, with 12 bases between. The CDR3 covers 15 residues. For the CDR3, the DNA is TGTGCCAGTAGTATAGTTCGGGACGGTGCCTACGAGCAGTACTTC. Translation: CASSIVRDGAYEQYF.

This clone is a singleton in its sample. V and J are TRBV27 and TRBJ2-2; a possible D gene is TRBD2 (6 bases). Germline values: CDR1 MNHEY, CDR2 SMNVEV (reference sequence). CDR3 length: 14 amino acids. V lost 6 bases and J 5 bases, leaving 13 bases between the germline ends. The CDR3 region has the DNA TGTGCCAGCAGCCAGGGAGGTTCGACCGGGGAGCTGTTTTTT. Its translation is CASSQGGSTGELFF.

This rearrangement joins TRBV19 to TRBJ2-2, with TRBD1 matching 8 bases. The junction had 4 bases not matched to a gene; V was cut back by 6 bases and J by 1 base. The CDR3 spans 15 residues. Germline CDR1 and CDR2: LNHDA and SQIVND (reference sequence). CDR3 in amino acids: CASRPGQVNTGELFF. The DNA of the CDR3 is TGTGCCAGTAGACCGGGACAGGTGAACACCGGGGAGCTGTTTTTT.

The chain has TRBV4-2 and TRBJ2-6; D is uncertain. This CDR3 spans 16 amino acids. CDR1 LGHNA and CDR2 YNFKEQ come from the germline V gene. Trimming removed 0 bases at V and 0 bases at J, with 6 bases between. This CDR3 is CASSQDSSSGANVLTF. The CDR3 nucleotides are TGTGCCAGCAGCCAAGACAGTAGCTCTGGGGCCAACGTCCTGACTTTC.

This rearrangement joins TRBV4-2 to TRBJ2-7, with D unclear. Germline V CDR1 and CDR2: LGHNA, YNFKEQ. The length of the CDR3 is 14 residues. Trimming shortened V by 1 base and J by 0 bases, and 7 bases separated the two germline ends. Here the CDR3 reads CASSQVVSSYEQYF. The DNA of the CDR3 is TGTGCCAGCAGCCAAGTTGTGAGCTCCTACGAGCAGTACTTC.

V is TRBV7-8 and J is TRBJ2-7; no firm D call. CDR3 length: 13 amino acids. The V end lost 5 bases, the J end lost 0 bases, and 8 bases lay between the germline ends. The germline V gene has CDR1 SGHVS and CDR2 FQNEAQ. The CDR3 here is CASSPTTSYEQYF. CDR3 DNA: TGTGCCAGCAGCCCGACGACCTCCTACGAGCAGTACTTC.

The rearrangement joins TRBV7-2 to TRBJ2-1; 7 bases are a match to TRBD2. This CDR3 comprises 15 residues. Unmatched junction bases numbered 11, after V lost 5 bases and J lost 7 bases. The V gene's germline CDR1 is SGHTA and CDR2 FQGNSA. This CDR3 is CASSTASGLGNEQFF. The DNA for the CDR3 is TGTGCCAGCAGCACTGCTAGCGGCCTTGGGAATGAGCAGTTCTTC. Based on the CDR3 plus reference TRBV7-2 and TRBJ2-1, the full variable domain is GAGVSQSPSNKVTEKGKDVELRCDPISGHTALYWYRQSLGQGLEFLIYFQGNSAPDKSGLPSDRFSAERTGGSVSTLTIQRTQQEDSAVYLCASSTASGLGNEQFFGPGTRLTVL.

V and J are TRBV15 and TRBJ1-2; maybe TRBD1 (5 bases). The ends were cut back, 5 bases at V and 5 bases at J, with 15 bases in the middle. The germline V gene has CDR1 LNHNV and CDR2 YYDKDF (reference sequence). This CDR3 is 14 amino acids long. The CDR3 spells CATSGGGRLYGYTF. CDR3 bases: TGTGCCACCAGCGGGGGGGGACGGCTTTATGGCTACACCTTC.

This rearrangement joins TRBV6-1 to TRBJ1-5, with D possibly TRBD1 on 6 matching bases. The CDR3 loop spans 15 amino acids. Germline V lookup: CDR1 MNHNS, CDR2 SASEGT. The germline V and J ends were trimmed by 1 base and 4 bases, with 11 bases remaining between them. CDR3 DNA: TGTGCCAGCAGTGAAGTTCGGACAGTAAATCAGCCCCAGCATTTT. It codes for CASSEVRTVNQPQHF.

The rearrangement links TRBV7-9 to TRBJ2-1; 9 nucleotides line up with TRBD1. Germline loops: CDR1 SEHNR, CDR2 FQNEAQ (reference sequence). This CDR3 is built from 17 residues. The J segment lost 6 bases and the V segment lost 5 bases, leaving 14 bases of the junction unmatched. CDR3 in amino acids: CASSLSPGQGPLNEQFF. The CDR3 nucleotides read TGTGCCAGCAGCCTCTCACCGGGACAGGGTCCACTCAATGAGCAGTTCTTC.

The gene calls are TRBV27 and TRBJ2-2; D is possibly TRBD1 (6 bases). V was pared by 4 bases and J by 8 bases, with 14 bases between. Germline V gene lookup returns CDR1 MNHEY and CDR2 SMNVEV (reference sequence). The length of the CDR3 is 14 residues. The CDR3 nucleotides read TGTGCCAGCAGTTGGAAACAGGGAACAGGGGAGCTGTTTTTT. This encodes CASSWKQGTGELFF.